This T cell receptor (beta chain) was recovered during a study of T cell responses to AZD1222 COVID-19 vaccine. Measured with immunoSEQ multiplex PCR; TCRdb has only the in-frame clones, and not every one. Of about 170,000 clones listed, roughly 90% are singletons. Trimming removed 8 bases at V and 6 bases at J, with 19 bases between. Germline V gene sequence: CDR1 SGHTA, CDR2 FQGNSA. This CDR3 has 15 residues. Whole-study results and caveats: Among AZD1222 vaccinees, only 5 to 7 were seropositive at baseline. Clonal diversity was possibly underestimated; the donors were predominantly white British and more often female.

Concerning this clone: Its antigen remains unknown.

This clonotype was obtained from an adult in good health. The sequencing here drew on peripheral blood, taken on day 0 of AZD1222 vaccination. The J gene is TRBJ1-4, the V gene TRBV7-2, with D tentatively TRBD1 (5 bases). Here the CDR3 reads CASSPAFGQDEKLFF. CDR3 nucleotides: TGTGCCAGCTCACCTGCCTTCGGACAAGATGAAAAACTGTTTTTT.